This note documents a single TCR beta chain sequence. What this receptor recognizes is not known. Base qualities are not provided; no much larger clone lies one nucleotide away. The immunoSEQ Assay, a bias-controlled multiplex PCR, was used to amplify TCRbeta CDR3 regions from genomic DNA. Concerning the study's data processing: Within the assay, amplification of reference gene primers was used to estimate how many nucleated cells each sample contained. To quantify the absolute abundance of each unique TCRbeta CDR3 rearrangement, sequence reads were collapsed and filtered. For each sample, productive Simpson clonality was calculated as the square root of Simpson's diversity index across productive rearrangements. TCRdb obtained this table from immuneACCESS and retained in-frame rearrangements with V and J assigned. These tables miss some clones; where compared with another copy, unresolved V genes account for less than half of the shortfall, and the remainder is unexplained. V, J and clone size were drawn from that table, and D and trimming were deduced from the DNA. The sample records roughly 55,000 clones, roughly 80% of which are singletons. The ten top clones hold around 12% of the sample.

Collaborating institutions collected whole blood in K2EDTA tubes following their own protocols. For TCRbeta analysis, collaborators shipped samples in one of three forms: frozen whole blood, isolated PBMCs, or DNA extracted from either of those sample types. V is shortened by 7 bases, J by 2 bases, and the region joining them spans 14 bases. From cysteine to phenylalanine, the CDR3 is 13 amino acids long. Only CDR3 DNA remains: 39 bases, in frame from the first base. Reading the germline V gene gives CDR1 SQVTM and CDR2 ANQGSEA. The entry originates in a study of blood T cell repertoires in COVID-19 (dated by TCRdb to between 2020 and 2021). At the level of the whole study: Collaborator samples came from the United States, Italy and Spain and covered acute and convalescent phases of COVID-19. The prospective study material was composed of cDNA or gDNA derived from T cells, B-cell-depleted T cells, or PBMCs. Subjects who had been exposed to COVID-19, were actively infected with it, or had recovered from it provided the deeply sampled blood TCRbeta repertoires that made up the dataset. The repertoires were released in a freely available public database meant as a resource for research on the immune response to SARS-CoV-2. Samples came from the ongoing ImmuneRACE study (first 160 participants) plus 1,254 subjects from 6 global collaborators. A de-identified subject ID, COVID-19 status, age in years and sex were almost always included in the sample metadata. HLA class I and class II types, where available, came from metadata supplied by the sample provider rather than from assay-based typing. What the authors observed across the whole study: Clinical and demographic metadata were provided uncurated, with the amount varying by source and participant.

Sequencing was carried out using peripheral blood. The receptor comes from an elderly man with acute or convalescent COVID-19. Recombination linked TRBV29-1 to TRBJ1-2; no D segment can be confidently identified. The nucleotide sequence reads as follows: TGCAGCGCCAGAACCACCGAAAACTATGGCTACACCTTC. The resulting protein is CSARTTENYGYTF.